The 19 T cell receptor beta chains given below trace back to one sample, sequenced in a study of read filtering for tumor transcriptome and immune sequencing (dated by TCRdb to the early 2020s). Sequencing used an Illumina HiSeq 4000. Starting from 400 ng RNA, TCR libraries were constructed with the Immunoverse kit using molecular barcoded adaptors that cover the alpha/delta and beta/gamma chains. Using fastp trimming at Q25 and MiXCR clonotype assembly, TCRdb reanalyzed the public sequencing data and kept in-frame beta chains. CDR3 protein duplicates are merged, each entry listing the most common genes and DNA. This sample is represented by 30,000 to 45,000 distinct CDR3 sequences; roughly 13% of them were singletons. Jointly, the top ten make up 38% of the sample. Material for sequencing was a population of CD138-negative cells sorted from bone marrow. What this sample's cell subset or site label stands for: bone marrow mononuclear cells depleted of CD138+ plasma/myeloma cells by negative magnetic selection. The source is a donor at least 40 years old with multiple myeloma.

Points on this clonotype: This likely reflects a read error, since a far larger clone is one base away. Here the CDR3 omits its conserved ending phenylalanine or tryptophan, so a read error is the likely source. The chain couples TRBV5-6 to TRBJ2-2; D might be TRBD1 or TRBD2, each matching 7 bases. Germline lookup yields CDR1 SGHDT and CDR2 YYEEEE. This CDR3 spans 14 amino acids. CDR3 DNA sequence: TGCGCCAGCAGCGGGACAGCTAACACCGGGGAGCTGTTTCTT. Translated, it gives CASSGTANTGELFL.

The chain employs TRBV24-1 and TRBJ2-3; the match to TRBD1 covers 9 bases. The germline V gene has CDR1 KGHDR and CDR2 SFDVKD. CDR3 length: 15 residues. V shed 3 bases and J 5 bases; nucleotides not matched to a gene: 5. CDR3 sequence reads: CATSDGDREVDTQYF. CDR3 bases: TGTGCCACCAGTGATGGGGACAGGGAGGTAGATACGCAGTATTTT.

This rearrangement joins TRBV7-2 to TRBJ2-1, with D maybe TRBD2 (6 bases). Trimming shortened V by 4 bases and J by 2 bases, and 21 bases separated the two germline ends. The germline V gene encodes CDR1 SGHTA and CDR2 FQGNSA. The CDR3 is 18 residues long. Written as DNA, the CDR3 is TGTGCCAGCAGCTCCCCCCGCAATAGCGGTGGAGCCTACAATGAGCAGTTCTTC. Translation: CASSSPRNSGGAYNEQFF.

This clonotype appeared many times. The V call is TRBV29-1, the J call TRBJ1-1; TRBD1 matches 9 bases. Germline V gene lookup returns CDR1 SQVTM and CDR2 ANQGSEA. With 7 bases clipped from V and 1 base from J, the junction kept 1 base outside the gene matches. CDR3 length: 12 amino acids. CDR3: CSGGQGNTEAFF. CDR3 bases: TGCAGCGGGGGACAGGGGAACACTGAAGCTTTCTTT.

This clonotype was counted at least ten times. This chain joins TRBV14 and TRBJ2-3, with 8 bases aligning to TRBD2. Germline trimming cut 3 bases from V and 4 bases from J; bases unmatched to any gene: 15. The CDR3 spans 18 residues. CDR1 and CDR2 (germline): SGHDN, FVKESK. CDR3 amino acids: CASSQQDGSGRGADTQYF. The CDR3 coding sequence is TGTGCCAGCAGCCAGCAAGACGGGAGCGGGAGAGGTGCAGATACGCAGTATTTT.

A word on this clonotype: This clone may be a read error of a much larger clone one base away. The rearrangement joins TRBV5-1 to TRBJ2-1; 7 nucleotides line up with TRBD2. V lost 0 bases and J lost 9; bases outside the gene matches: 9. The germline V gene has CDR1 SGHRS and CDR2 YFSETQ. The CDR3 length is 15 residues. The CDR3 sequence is CASSLDEGGSGEQFF. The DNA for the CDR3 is TGCGCCAGCAGCTTGGATGAGGGAGGGAGCGGTGAGCAGTTCTTC.

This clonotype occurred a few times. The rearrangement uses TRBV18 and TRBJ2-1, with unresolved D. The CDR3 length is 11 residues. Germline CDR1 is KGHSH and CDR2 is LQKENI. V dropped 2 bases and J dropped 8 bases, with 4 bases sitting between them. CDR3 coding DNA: TGTGCCAGCTCACCAGACGATGAGCAGTTCTTC. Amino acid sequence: CASSPDDEQFF.

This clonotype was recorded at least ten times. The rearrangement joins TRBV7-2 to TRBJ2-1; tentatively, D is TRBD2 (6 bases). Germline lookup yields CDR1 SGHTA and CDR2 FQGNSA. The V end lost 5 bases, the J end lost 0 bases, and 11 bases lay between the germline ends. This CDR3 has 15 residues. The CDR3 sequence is CASSQNSGSYNEQFF. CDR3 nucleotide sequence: TGTGCCAGCAGCCAGAATAGCGGCTCCTACAATGAGCAGTTCTTC. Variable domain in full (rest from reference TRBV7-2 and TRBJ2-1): GAGVSQSPSNKVTEKGKDVELRCDPISGHTALYWYRQSLGQGLEFLIYFQGNSAPDKSGLPSDRFSAERTGGSVSTLTIQRTQQEDSAVYLCASSQNSGSYNEQFFGPGTRLTVL.

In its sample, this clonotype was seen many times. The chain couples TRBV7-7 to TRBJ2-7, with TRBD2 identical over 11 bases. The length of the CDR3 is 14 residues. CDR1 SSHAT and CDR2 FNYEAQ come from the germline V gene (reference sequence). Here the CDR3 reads CASSPTSGSAEQYF. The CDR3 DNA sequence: TGTGCTAGCTCACCCACTAGCGGGAGCGCCGAGCAGTACTTC.

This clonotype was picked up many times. This CDR3 is CASSFGSADTQYF. DNA for the CDR3: TGTGCCAGCAGCTTCGGGAGCGCAGATACGCAGTATTTT. The V and J genes are TRBV11-2 and TRBJ2-3, with a tentative D call TRBD2 (6 bases). The CDR3 is 13 amino acids. The germline CDR1 and CDR2 sequences are SGHAT and FQNNGV. The V end was cut by 3 bases, the J end by 4 bases, with 8 bases between.

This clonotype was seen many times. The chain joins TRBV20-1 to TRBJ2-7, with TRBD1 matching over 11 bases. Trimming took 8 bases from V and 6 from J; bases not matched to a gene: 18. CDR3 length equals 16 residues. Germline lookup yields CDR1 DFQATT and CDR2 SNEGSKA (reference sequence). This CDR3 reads CSSYSNPGTGGLEQYF. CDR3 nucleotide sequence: TGCAGTTCCTATTCGAACCCCGGGACAGGGGGACTCGAGCAGTACTTC.

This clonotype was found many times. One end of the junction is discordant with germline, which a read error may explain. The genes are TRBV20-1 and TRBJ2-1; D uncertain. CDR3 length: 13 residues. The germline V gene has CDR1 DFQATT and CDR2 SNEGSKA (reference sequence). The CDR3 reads CSDRVAGYNEQFF. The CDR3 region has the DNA TGCAGTGATAGAGTCGCCGGGTACAATGAGCAGTTCTTC.

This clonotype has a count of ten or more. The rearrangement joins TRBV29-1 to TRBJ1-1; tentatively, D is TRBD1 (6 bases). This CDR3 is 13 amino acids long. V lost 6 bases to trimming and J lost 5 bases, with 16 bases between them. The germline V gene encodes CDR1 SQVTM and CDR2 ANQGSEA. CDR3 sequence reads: CSVGGNLGTEAFF. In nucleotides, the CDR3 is TGCAGCGTAGGGGGAAACCTGGGTACTGAAGCTTTCTTT.

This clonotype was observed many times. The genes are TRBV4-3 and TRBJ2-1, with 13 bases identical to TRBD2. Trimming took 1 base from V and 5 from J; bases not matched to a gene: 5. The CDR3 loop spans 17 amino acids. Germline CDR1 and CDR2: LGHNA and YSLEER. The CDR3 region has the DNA TGCGCCAGCAGCCAAGGCCGGACTAGCGGGAGCCACAATGAGCAGTTCTTC. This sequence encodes CASSQGRTSGSHNEQFF.

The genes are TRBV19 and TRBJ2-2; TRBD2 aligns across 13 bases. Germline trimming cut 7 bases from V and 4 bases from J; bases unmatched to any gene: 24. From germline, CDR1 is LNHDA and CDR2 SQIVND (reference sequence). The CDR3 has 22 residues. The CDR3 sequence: CASMARFRIGTSGTTGTGELFF. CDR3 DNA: TGTGCCAGTATGGCGAGGTTCAGGATTGGGACTAGCGGGACAACAGGCACCGGGGAGCTGTTTTTT.

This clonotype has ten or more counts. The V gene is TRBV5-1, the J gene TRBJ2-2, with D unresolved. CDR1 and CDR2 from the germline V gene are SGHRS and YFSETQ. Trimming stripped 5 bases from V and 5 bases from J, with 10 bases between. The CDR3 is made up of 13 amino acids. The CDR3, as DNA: TGCGCCAGCAGGAGAGCCGGAACCGGGGAGCTGTTTTTT. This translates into CASRRAGTGELFF.

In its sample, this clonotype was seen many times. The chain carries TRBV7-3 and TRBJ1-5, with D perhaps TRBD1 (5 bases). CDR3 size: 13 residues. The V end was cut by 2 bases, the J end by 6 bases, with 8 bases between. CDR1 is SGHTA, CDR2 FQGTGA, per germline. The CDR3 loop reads CASSLSRGQPQHF. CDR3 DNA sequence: TGTGCCAGCAGCTTATCGAGGGGTCAGCCCCAGCATTTT. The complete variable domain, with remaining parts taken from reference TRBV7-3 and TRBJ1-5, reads GAGVSQTPSNKVTEKGKYVELRCDPISGHTALYWYRQSLGQGPEFLIYFQGTGAADDSGLPNDRFFAVRPEGSVSTLKIQRTERGDSAVYLCASSLSRGQPQHFGDGTRLSIL.

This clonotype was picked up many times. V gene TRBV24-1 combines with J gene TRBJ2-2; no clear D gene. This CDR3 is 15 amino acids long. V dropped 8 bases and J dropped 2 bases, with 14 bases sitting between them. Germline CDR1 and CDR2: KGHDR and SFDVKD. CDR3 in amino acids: CATKGSGRNTGELFF. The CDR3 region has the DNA TGTGCCACCAAAGGCTCGGGCCGCAACACCGGGGAGCTGTTTTTT.

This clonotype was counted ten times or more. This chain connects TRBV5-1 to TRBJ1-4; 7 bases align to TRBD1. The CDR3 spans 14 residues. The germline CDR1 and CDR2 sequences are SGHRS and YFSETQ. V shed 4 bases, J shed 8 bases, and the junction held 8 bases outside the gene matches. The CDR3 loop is CASSQTGFLEKLFF. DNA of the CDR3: TGCGCCAGCAGCCAGACAGGGTTTTTAGAAAAACTGTTTTTT.